The next 28 T cell receptor beta chains were all read from a single sample in a study of OX40 agonist ivuxolimab in advanced cancers. Produced via immunoSEQ multiplex PCR; TCRdb's table is partial and in-frame only. The sample includes tens of thousands of clones, 60% to 80% of them seen just once. The starting material was CD4+ or CD8+ T cells sorted from blood, obtained in a trial of the OX40 agonist ivuxolimab. These TCRs come from an adult with an advanced solid tumor such as melanoma, head and neck, liver or kidney cancer.

This clone appeared a few times. The V call is TRBV5-6, the J call TRBJ1-3; possible D gene TRBD1, 5 bases. This CDR3 spans 15 amino acids. Trimming shortened V by 6 bases and J by 4 bases, and 17 bases separated the two germline ends. The germline gives CDR1 SGHDT, CDR2 YYEEEE. The CDR3 DNA sequence: TGTGCCAGCACCCTTGGGGGGTTCTACGGAAACACCATATATTTT. Translation: CASTLGGFYGNTIYF.

J is TRBJ2-7 and V is TRBV5-1, with D unclear. Trimming removed 0 bases at V and 5 bases at J, with 9 bases between. This CDR3 has 13 residues. CDR1 and CDR2 (germline): SGHRS, YFSETQ. CDR3 sequence: CASSLAVADEQYF. As DNA, the CDR3 is TGCGCCAGCAGCTTGGCCGTCGCGGACGAGCAGTACTTC.

This chain links TRBV10-3 with TRBJ2-5, with D possibly matching TRBD1 (6 bases). The CDR3 has 13 residues. The germline V and J ends were trimmed by 2 bases and 5 bases, with 9 bases remaining between them. The germline V gene has CDR1 ENHRY and CDR2 SYGVKD. In DNA form, the CDR3 reads TGTGCCATCAGTGAGGGGGGCGGTGAGACCCAGTACTTC. It is translated as CAISEGGGETQYF.

J is TRBJ2-7 and V is TRBV5-1, with D maybe TRBD2 (5 bases). Trimming cost V 0 bases and J 2 bases, with 12 bases left between them. The CDR3 loop spans 15 amino acids. Germline CDR1 SGHRS, CDR2 YFSETQ. This CDR3 reads CASSLGPGDPYEQYF. The CDR3 coding sequence is TGCGCCAGCAGCTTGGGCCCCGGGGATCCCTACGAGCAGTACTTC. Complete variable domain (other parts from reference TRBV5-1 and TRBJ2-7): KAGVTQTPRYLIKTRGQQVTLSCSPISGHRSVSWYQQTPGQGLQFLFEYFSETQRNKGNFPGRFSGRQFSNSRSEMNVSTLELGDSALYLCASSLGPGDPYEQYFGPGTRLTVT.

In this sample, this clone turned up once. The rearrangement joins TRBV6-6 to TRBJ1-5; D remains ambiguous. The germline V gene has CDR1 MNHNY and CDR2 SVGAGI (reference sequence). The CDR3 covers 14 residues. V lost 8 bases and J 3 bases, leaving 14 bases between the germline ends. The CDR3, as DNA: TGTGCCAGCCTGGCCCGGGCCCTCAATCAGCCCCAGCATTTT. Translating gives CASLARALNQPQHF.

The V and J genes are TRBV27 and TRBJ1-1; D might be TRBD1 (5 bases). Trimming cost V 4 bases and J 2 bases, with 11 bases left between them. The length of the CDR3 is 14 residues. The germline V gene has CDR1 MNHEY and CDR2 SMNVEV (reference sequence). The CDR3 nucleotides are TGTGCCAGCAGTTCCCCGACAGCTAACACTGAAGCTTTCTTT. Residues: CASSSPTANTEAFF.

The gene calls are TRBV27 and TRBJ2-2, with D unresolved. Germline V gives CDR1 MNHEY, CDR2 SMNVEV (reference sequence). The CDR3 loop spans 12 amino acids. Trimming removed 1 base from V and 6 bases from J, with 3 bases in between. CDR3 nucleotides: TGTGCCAGCAGTTTATATTCCGGGGAGCTGTTTTTT. This translates into CASSLYSGELFF.

Only one count was recorded for this clone. The genes are TRBV6-1 and TRBJ2-1; 13 nucleotides line up with TRBD2. With V trimmed by 6 bases and J by 4 bases, 0 bases remained unmatched. Germline CDR1 and CDR2: MNHNS and SASEGT. The CDR3 length is 14 residues. The CDR3 DNA reads TGTGCCAGCAGGACTAGCGGGGGGTACAATGAGCAGTTCTTC. It yields the protein CASRTSGGYNEQFF.

J is TRBJ1-4 and V is TRBV28; D is possibly TRBD1 (5 bases). CDR3 length equals 14 residues. Germline V CDR1 and CDR2: MDHEN, SYDVKM. V lost 6 bases to trimming and J lost 3 bases, with 11 bases between them. The CDR3 DNA follows: TGTGCCAGCAGGTTGACAGCCTCTAATGAAAAACTGTTTTTT. It codes for CASRLTASNEKLFF.

The V call is TRBV7-9, the J call TRBJ2-7; 7 bases map to TRBD1. Germline V CDR1 and CDR2: SEHNR, FQNEAQ (reference sequence). Trimming took 5 bases from V and 3 from J; bases not matched to a gene: 7. The CDR3 runs 14 residues. DNA of the CDR3: TGTGCCAGCAGCAAGACAGGGATCCTCTACGAGCAGTACTTC. Its protein product is CASSKTGILYEQYF.

This clone was observed once. CDR3 protein: CATSDDRGARRNEQFF. CDR3 DNA sequence: TGTGCCACCAGCGACGACAGGGGAGCGCGAAGGAATGAGCAGTTCTTC. This chain joins TRBV15 and TRBJ2-1; 8 bases agree with TRBD1. The trim removed 5 bases at V and 7 bases at J, leaving 13 bases unmatched. The CDR3 loop spans 16 amino acids. Germline CDR1 reads LNHNV; CDR2 reads YYDKDF (reference sequence).

The chain is built from TRBV28 and TRBJ1-5, with 8 bases lining up with TRBD1. Germline V gene lookup returns CDR1 MDHEN and CDR2 SYDVKM. Trimming cost V 3 bases and J 1 base; bases outside gene matches: 8. The CDR3 has 17 amino acids. The CDR3: CASSFGTGGKSNQPQHF. CDR3 nucleotide sequence: TGTGCCAGCAGTTTTGGGACAGGAGGGAAGAGCAATCAGCCCCAGCATTTT.

The rearrangement uses TRBV7-2 and TRBJ1-1, with D possibly matching TRBD1 (5 bases). Germline V gives CDR1 SGHTA, CDR2 FQGNSA. The CDR3 loop spans 14 amino acids. Trimming took 5 bases from V and 1 from J, leaving 11 bases between them. In nucleotides, the CDR3 is TGTGCCAGCAGCCAAATGACAGCGAACACTGAAGCTTTCTTT. It yields the protein CASSQMTANTEAFF. The variable domain in full, completed from reference TRBV7-2 and TRBJ1-1, reads GAGVSQSPSNKVTEKGKDVELRCDPISGHTALYWYRQSLGQGLEFLIYFQGNSAPDKSGLPSDRFSAERTGGSVSTLTIQRTQQEDSAVYLCASSQMTANTEAFFGQGTRLTVV.

This clone has a single count. V is TRBV10-3 and J is TRBJ1-1; 7 bases fit TRBD1. CDR1 and CDR2 (germline): ENHRY, SYGVKD. Trimming removed 6 bases from V and 0 bases from J; junction bases left unmatched: 7. The CDR3 contains 15 residues. As DNA, the CDR3 is TGTGCCATCAGGTTAACGACAGGGATGAACACTGAAGCTTTCTTT. This encodes CAIRLTTGMNTEAFF.

There are a few counts of this clone. The chain recombines TRBV28 with TRBJ1-4; D gene ambiguous. The CDR3 contains 12 residues. The V end was cut by 6 bases, the J end by 5 bases, with 7 bases between. Looked up from germline, CDR1 is MDHEN and CDR2 is SYDVKM. The chain's CDR3 is CASRVFNEKLFF. CDR3 DNA: TGTGCCAGCAGGGTTTTCAATGAAAAACTGTTTTTT.

The CDR3 DNA reads as TGTGCCAGTAGTAAGCTATGGCAGGTTTCCTACGAGCAGTACTTC. Encoded protein: CASSKLWQVSYEQYF. The chain recombines TRBV19 with TRBJ2-7; D not resolved. V shed 4 bases and J shed 1 base, with 14 bases lying between them. Germline CDR1 is LNHDA and CDR2 is SQIVND (reference sequence). The CDR3 runs 15 residues.

The chain has TRBV19 and TRBJ2-5; D perhaps matches TRBD2 (6 bases). The V and J ends lost 7 bases and 2 bases respectively, with 17 bases between them. The CDR3 loop spans 15 amino acids. CDR1 is LNHDA and CDR2 is SQIVND in the germline V gene (reference sequence). The CDR3 DNA reads TGTGCCAGTATGGGGACCGGGAGAAGGCAAGAGACCCAGTACTTC. Its translation is CASMGTGRRQETQYF.

This clone occurred once. This chain uses TRBV29-1 with TRBJ2-2; 7 bases are a match to TRBD1. Per the germline V gene, CDR1 is SQVTM and CDR2 is ANQGSEA. The CDR3 is 14 residues long. V was clipped by 4 bases and J by 7 bases; unmatched bases: 9. The DNA for the CDR3 is TGCAGCGTTGCCCCGGACAGGAGGATCGGGGAGCTGTTTTTT. It translates to CSVAPDRRIGELFF.

The chain employs TRBV5-3 and TRBJ2-3; 13 nucleotides align to TRBD2. TRBV5-3 is known as an ORF, though its function is uncertain. The V gene end was trimmed by 0 bases and the J gene end by 7 bases; junction bases not matched to a gene: 5. The CDR3 is 16 residues long. CDR3: CARSLGLAGGRNTQYF. The CDR3 DNA reads as TGTGCCAGAAGCTTGGGACTAGCGGGAGGACGAAATACGCAGTATTTT.

As to this clone: This same CDR3 is encoded by further DNA sequences in the sample. V and J are TRBV18 and TRBJ1-1; D is unclear. The CDR3 covers 14 residues. The V gene lost 3 bases and the J gene lost 1 base, with 9 bases spanning the gap. Germline CDR1 reads KGHSH; CDR2 reads LQKENI. CDR3 sequence: CASSPVSRNTEAFF. The CDR3 DNA is TGTGCCAGCTCACCGGTAAGCAGGAACACTGAAGCTTTCTTT.

The chain links TRBV18 to TRBJ2-6; D uncertain. The CDR3 is made up of 17 amino acids. Trimming took 2 bases from V and 2 from J, leaving 13 bases between them. The germline V gene has CDR1 KGHSH and CDR2 LQKENI. CDR3: CASSPWPIDAGANVLTF. In DNA form, the CDR3 reads TGTGCCAGCTCACCATGGCCGATAGACGCTGGGGCCAACGTCCTGACTTTC.

J is TRBJ2-2 and V is TRBV2; no reliable D call. Trimming left V 6 bases short and J 2 bases short, with 13 bases between. The CDR3 is 15 residues long. Germline loops: CDR1 SNHLY, CDR2 FYNNEI. The DNA for the CDR3 is TGTGCCAGCAGGCCCGGCTCCCTAAACACCGGGGAGCTGTTTTTT. This gives the protein CASRPGSLNTGELFF. The whole variable domain, remainder taken from reference TRBV2 and TRBJ2-2, is EPEVTQTPSHQVTQMGQEVILRCVPISNHLYFYWYRQILGQKVEFLVSFYNNEISEKSEIFDDQFSVERPDGSNFTLKIRSTKLEDSAMYFCASRPGSLNTGELFFGEGSRLTVL.

This clone was detected a few times. The V gene is TRBV19, the J gene TRBJ1-5; D unresolved. Per the germline V gene, CDR1 is LNHDA and CDR2 is SQIVND (reference sequence). This CDR3 region has 12 residues. V gave up 5 bases and J gave up 6 bases, with 8 bases separating them. The CDR3 here is CASSLERQPQHF. DNA of the CDR3: TGTGCCAGTAGTCTGGAACGTCAGCCCCAGCATTTT.

CDR3 bases: TGTGCCAGCAGCTTAGTGACGGGACTAGCCTATTATGAGCAGTTCTTC. Residues: CASSLVTGLAYYEQFF. This chain joins TRBV7-8 and TRBJ2-1; TRBD2 matches 9 bases. This CDR3 is built from 16 residues. Germline CDR1 is SGHVS and CDR2 is FQNEAQ. J gave up 8 bases and V 1 base, and 9 bases lay outside the gene matches.

This clone was seen only a few times. This chain joins TRBV19 and TRBJ2-5; D is tentatively TRBD1 or TRBD2 (6 bases each). V was clipped by 4 bases and J by 9 bases, with 21 bases between them. This CDR3 is built from 15 residues. CDR1 is LNHDA, CDR2 SQIVND, per germline (reference sequence). The CDR3 DNA reads TGTGCCAGTAGTACGACTAGTGCAGCAGGGGCGGCCCAGTACTTC. It is translated as CASSTTSAAGAAQYF.

This chain links TRBV19 with TRBJ1-1; 9 bases agree with TRBD1. With V trimmed by 4 bases and J by 4 bases, 4 bases remained unmatched. Germline CDR1 is LNHDA and CDR2 is SQIVND (reference sequence). CDR3 size: 14 residues. For the CDR3, the DNA is TGTGCCAGTAGTACGACAGGGGGTGGCACTGAAGCTTTCTTT. The encoded protein is CASSTTGGGTEAFF.

In nucleotides, the CDR3 is TGTGCCAGCAGCAAAGTTGACAGGGGTCGTACGGATACGCAGTATTTT. This translates into CASSKVDRGRTDTQYF. The chain has TRBV21-1 and TRBJ2-3; TRBD1 is the table's D call and was not checked against the DNA. TRBV21-1 is deemed a pseudogene. The CDR3 covers 16 residues.

Here the CDR3 reads CASSLETSSGNTIYF. For the CDR3, the DNA is TGCGCCAGCAGCTTGGAAACGAGCTCTGGAAACACCATATATTTT. The rearrangement links TRBV5-1 to TRBJ1-3; D is unclear. The CDR3 length is 15 residues. Trimming stripped 0 bases from V and 0 bases from J, with 7 bases between. The germline V gene has CDR1 SGHRS and CDR2 YFSETQ.